A selection of T cell receptor beta chains follows, all from one sample in a study of cytomegalovirus exposure and HLA in healthy donors. TCRdb keeps only in-frame clones here, not all; method: immunoSEQ multiplex PCR. The sample shows approximately 54,000 clones, over 85% of them seen only once. The sequenced sample was PBMCs. Receptors originate from a woman younger than 30 in good health and CMV-seropositive. Both conserved end residues are part of each CDR3. The D gene is left open where the match is weak. Rows may omit the clone size; those that give it use once, few, many or a size class.

V gene	J gene	clone size	D gene	CDR3 protein	CDR3 DNA
TRBV6-5	TRBJ1-5	.	.	CASRGENGIQPQHF	TGTGCCAGCAGAGGCGAAAACGGGATCCAGCCCCAGCATTTT
TRBV4-3	TRBJ1-4	once	.	CASSRKLSTNEKLFF	TGCGCCAGCAGCCGTAAACTTTCAACTAATGAAAAACTGTTTTTT
TRBV5-4	TRBJ2-5	.	.	CASIQTGEETQYF	TGTGCCAGCATCCAAACGGGGGAAGAGACCCAGTACTTC
TRBV28	TRBJ1-5	.	.	CASTTSGAIQPQHF	TGTGCCAGCACCACGAGTGGGGCGATTCAGCCCCAGCATTTT
TRBV7-8	TRBJ2-7	once	TRBD1	CASMDGTGGAEQYF	TGTGCCAGCATGGATGGGACAGGGGGCGCCGAGCAGTACTTC
TRBV10-2	TRBJ2-5	.	TRBD1	CASNPGTGKETQYF	TGCGCCAGCAACCCCGGGACAGGCAAAGAGACCCAGTACTTC
TRBV19	TRBJ2-3	once	TRBD1	CASSIVGGRTDTQYF	TGTGCCAGTAGTATAGTAGGGGGCCGCACAGATACGCAGTATTTT
TRBV6-1	TRBJ2-2	.	.	CASTMTNTGELFF	TGTGCCAGCACTATGACTAACACCGGGGAGCTGTTTTTT
TRBV7-2	TRBJ2-7	many	.	CASSTHYEQYF	TGTGCCAGCAGCACACACTACGAGCAGTACTTC
TRBV6-5	TRBJ2-5	.	TRBD1	CASSYIGTEETQYF	TGTGCCAGCAGTTATATCGGGACAGAAGAGACCCAGTACTTC
TRBV6-1	TRBJ2-6	.	.	CASSEDGRVVPGANVLTF	TGTGCCAGCAGTGAAGACGGCAGGGTAGTGCCTGGGGCCAACGTCCTGACTTTC
TRBV9	TRBJ2-3	.	.	CASSVLAGTDTQYF	TGTGCCAGCAGCGTATTAGCGGGCACAGATACGCAGTATTTT
TRBV5-4	TRBJ2-1	.	TRBD2	CASSLPAGGYNEQFF	TGTGCCAGCAGCTTACCAGCGGGGGGGTACAATGAGCAGTTCTTC
TRBV29-1	TRBJ1-1	.	.	CSVASRGGTEAFF	TGCAGCGTCGCCTCAAGGGGTGGCACTGAAGCTTTCTTT
TRBV11-2	TRBJ2-7	.	TRBD2	CASSLERGDYEQYF	TGTGCCAGCAGCTTAGAACGGGGGGACTACGAGCAGTACTTC
TRBV29-1	TRBJ2-7	.	.	CSVEIEDSENGEQYF	TGCAGCGTTGAAATAGAAGACAGTGAAAACGGCGAGCAGTACTTC